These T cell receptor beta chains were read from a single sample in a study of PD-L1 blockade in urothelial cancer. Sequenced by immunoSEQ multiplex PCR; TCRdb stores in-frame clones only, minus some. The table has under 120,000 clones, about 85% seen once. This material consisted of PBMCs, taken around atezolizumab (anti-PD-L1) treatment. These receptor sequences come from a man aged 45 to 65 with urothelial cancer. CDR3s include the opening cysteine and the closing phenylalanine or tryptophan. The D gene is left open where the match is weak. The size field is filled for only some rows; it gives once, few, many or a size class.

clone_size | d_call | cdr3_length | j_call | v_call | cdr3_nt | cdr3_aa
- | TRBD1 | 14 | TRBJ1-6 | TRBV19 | TGTGCCAGTGCCGACAGGGGCTATAATTCACCCCTCCACTTT | CASADRGYNSPLHF
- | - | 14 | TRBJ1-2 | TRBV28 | TGTGCCAGCAGTTTGGCACCTGCTAACTATGGCTACACCTTC | CASSLAPANYGYTF
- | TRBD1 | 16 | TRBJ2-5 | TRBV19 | TGTGCCAGTAGCATATCGGGACAGACTCTACAAGAGACCCAGTACTTC | CASSISGQTLQETQYF
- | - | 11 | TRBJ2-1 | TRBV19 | TGTGCCAGTAGTCCGGGTCTGGGGCAGTTCTTC | CASSPGLGQFF
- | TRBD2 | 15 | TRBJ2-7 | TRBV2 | TGTGCCAGCAGCCTCGAGGAAAGCGGGGCCTACGAGCAGTACTTC | CASSLEESGAYEQYF
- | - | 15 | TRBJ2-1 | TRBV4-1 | TGCGCCAGCAGCCAAGCCGCGGAGGGCCGCATTGGGCAGTTCTTC | CASSQAAEGRIGQFF
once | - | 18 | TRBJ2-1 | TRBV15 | TGTGCCACCAGCAGAGATCGGATGAGAACAGGCTCCTACAATGAGCAGTTCTTC | CATSRDRMRTGSYNEQFF
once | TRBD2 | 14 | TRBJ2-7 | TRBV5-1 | TGCGCCAGCAGCGAGACTAGCGGTTCCTACGAGCAGTACTTC | CASSETSGSYEQYF
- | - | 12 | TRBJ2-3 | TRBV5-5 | TGTGCCAGCAGCTCTTACTCGGATACGCAGTATTTT | CASSSYSDTQYF
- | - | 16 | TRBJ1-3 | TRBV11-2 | TGTGCCAGCAGCACCACCCGGCAGGGGATTGGAAACACCATATATTTT | CASSTTRQGIGNTIYF
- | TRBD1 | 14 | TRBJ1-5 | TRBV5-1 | TGCGCCAGCAGCTCTGGACAGGGCAATCAGCCCCAGCATTTT | CASSSGQGNQPQHF
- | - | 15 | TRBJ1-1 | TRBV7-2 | TGTGCCAGCAGCTTAGCTTCGGGTCTGAACACTGAAGCTTTCTTT | CASSLASGLNTEAFF
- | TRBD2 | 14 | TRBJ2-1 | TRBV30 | TGTGCCTGGAGTGTAGGACTAGCAGGCAATGAGCAGTTCTTC | CAWSVGLAGNEQFF
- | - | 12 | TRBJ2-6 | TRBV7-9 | TGTGCCACCTCTACTGGGGCCAACGTCCTGACTTTC | CATSTGANVLTF
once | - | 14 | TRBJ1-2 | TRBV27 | TGTGCCAGCAGTCCCCGGGGAGCGAAATATGGCTACACCTTC | CASSPRGAKYGYTF
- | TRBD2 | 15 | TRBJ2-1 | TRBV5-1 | TGCGCCAGCAGCCGGAGCGGGAGGGCGGGCGATGAGCAGTTCTTC | CASSRSGRAGDEQFF
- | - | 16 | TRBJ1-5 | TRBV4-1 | TGCGCCAGCAGCCTAACGACATCTTTTAGCAATCAGCCCCAGCATTTT | CASSLTTSFSNQPQHF
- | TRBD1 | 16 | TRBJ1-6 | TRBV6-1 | TGTGCCAGCAGTGAAGGGGGACAGACAGAATTCAGTTCCCTCCACTTT | CASSEGGQTEFSSLHF
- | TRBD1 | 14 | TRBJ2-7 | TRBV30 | TGTGCCTGGAAGAGGACAGGTTCTATGAACGAGCAGTACTTC | CAWKRTGSMNEQYF
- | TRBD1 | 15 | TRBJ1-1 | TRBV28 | TGTGCCAGCACTTTAAGGGGGCGCGTCGACACTGAAGCTTTCTTT | CASTLRGRVDTEAFF
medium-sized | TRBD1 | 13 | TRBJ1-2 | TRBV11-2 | TGTGCCAGCAGACGACAGGGAAGCTATGGCTACACCTTC | CASRRQGSYGYTF
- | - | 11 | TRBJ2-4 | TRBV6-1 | TGTGCCAGCACCGGAGCAAACATTCAGTACTTC | CASTGANIQYF
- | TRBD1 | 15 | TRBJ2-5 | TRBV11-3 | TGTGCCAGCAGCTCCCAGACAGGGGCCCAAGAGACCCAGTACTTC | CASSSQTGAQETQYF
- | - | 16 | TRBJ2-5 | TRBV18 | TGTGCCAGCTCACCTGGGTTCGGGACGGGAGAAGAGACCCAGTACTTC | CASSPGFGTGEETQYF
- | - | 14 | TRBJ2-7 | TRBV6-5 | TGTGCCAGCAGAACTCTAGCGCAGCCCTACGAGCAGTACTTC | CASRTLAQPYEQYF
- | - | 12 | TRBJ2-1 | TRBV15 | TGTGCCACCAGCAGAGATAAGGGGGAGCAGTTCTTC | CATSRDKGEQFF
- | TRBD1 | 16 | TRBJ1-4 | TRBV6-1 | TGTGCCAGCAGTGAAGCATCGGGACAGGGCTTTGAAAAACTGTTTTTT | CASSEASGQGFEKLFF
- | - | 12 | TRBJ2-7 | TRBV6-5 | TGTGCCAGCAGATCGAGAGCCTACGAGCAGTACTTC | CASRSRAYEQYF
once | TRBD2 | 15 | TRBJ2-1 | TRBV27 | TGTGCCAGCAGTTTAGGTCTAGCGGGGTACAATGAGCAGTTCTTC | CASSLGLAGYNEQFF
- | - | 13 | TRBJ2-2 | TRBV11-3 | TGTGCCAGCAGCCACGGTGTCTCCGGGGAGCTGTTTTTT | CASSHGVSGELFF
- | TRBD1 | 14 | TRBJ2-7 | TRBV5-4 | TGTGCCAGCAGCCAGGACAGGGGCACCTACGAGCAGTACTTC | CASSQDRGTYEQYF
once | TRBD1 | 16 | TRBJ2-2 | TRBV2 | TGTGCCGGGCGGACAGGGGGCATTAGCCGTACCGGGGAGCTGTTTTTT | CAGRTGGISRTGELFF
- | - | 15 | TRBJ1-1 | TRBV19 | TGTGCCAGTAGTGCCCGGGACACACCCTACACTGAAGCTTTCTTT | CASSARDTPYTEAFF
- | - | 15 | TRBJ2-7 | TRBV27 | TGTGCCAGCAGTCCGACGCGGGTTTTACTCGACGAGCAGTACTTC | CASSPTRVLLDEQYF
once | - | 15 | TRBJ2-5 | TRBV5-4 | TGTGCCAGCAGCTCCGGAGGGCCGGCCCAAGAGACCCAGTACTTC | CASSSGGPAQETQYF
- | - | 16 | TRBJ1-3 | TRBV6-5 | TGTGCCAGCAGTTACTCTAGTAGGGGCTCTGGAAACACCATATATTTT | CASSYSSRGSGNTIYF
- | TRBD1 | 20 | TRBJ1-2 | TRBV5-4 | TGTGCCAGCAGCTTGGGCCTTCGGGGGGGGACAGGGAGGTCCAACTATGGCTACACCTTC | CASSLGLRGGTGRSNYGYTF
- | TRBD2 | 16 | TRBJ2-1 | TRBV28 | TGTGCCAGCAGTTTAGATCTAGCGGGAGGTTCTAATGAGCAGTTCTTC | CASSLDLAGGSNEQFF
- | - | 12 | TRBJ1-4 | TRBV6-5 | TGTGCCAGCAGTGCGTCACATGAAAAACTGTTTTTT | CASSASHEKLFF
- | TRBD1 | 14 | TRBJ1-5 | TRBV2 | TGTGCCAGCACAGGGGGCTGGGGCAATCAGCCCCAGCATTTT | CASTGGWGNQPQHF
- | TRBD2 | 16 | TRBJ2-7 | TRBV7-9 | TGTGCCAGCAGCGCCGTAGCGGGAGGCCCTTACTACGAGCAGTACTTC | CASSAVAGGPYYEQYF
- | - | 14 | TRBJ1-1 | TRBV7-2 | TGTGCCAGCAGCAAGGGGATCATGAACACTGAAGCTTTCTTT | CASSKGIMNTEAFF
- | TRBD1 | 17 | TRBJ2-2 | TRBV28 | TGTGCCAGCAGTCCGGGGTCGACAGGGGGAAGGACCGGGGAGCTGTTTTTT | CASSPGSTGGRTGELFF
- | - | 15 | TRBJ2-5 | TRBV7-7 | TGTGCTAGCAGCCAAGGACAGACTCAACAAGAGACCCAGTACTTC | CASSQGQTQQETQYF
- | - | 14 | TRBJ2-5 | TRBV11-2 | TGTGCCAGCAGCTCCACGCAGGGTATTGTGACCCAGTACTTC | CASSSTQGIVTQYF
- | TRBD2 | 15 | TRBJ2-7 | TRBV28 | TGTGCCAGCAGTACCCCTAGACTAGCGGGAGAAGAGCAGTACTTC | CASSTPRLAGEEQYF
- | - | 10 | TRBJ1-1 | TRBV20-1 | TGCAGTGCTAGAGATCGGGAAGCTTTCTTT | CSARDREAFF
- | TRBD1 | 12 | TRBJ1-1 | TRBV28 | TGTGCCAGCAGCAGGACAGGGAGCGAAGCTTTCTTT | CASSRTGSEAFF
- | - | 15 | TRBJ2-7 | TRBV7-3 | TGTGCCAGCAGCAAAGGGAGCGGGTCTGTGTACGAGCAGTACTTC | CASSKGSGSVYEQYF
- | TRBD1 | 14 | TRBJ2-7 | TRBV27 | TGTGCCAGCAGTTTAATTGGACAGGGCTACGAGCAGTACTTC | CASSLIGQGYEQYF
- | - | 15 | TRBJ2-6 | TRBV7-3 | TGTGCCAGCAGCCCGGGATTCTCTGGGGCCAACGTCCTGACTTTC | CASSPGFSGANVLTF
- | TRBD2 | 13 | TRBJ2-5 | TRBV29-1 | TGCAGCGGACTGTCGGGGGGGCGAGAGACCCAGTACTTC | CSGLSGGRETQYF
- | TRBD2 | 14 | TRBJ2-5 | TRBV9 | TGTGCCAGCAGCGCCCTAGCGGGGGGGGAGACCCAGTACTTC | CASSALAGGETQYF